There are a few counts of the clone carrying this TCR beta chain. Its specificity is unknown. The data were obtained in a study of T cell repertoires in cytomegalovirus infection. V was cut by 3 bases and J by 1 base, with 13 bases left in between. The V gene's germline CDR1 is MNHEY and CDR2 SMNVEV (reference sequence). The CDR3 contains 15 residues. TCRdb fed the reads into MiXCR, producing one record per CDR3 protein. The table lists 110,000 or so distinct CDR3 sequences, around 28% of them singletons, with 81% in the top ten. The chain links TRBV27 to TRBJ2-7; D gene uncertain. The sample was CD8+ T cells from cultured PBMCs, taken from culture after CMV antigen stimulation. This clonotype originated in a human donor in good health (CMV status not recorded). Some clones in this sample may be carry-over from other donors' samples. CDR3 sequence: CASSFSSIQSYEQYF. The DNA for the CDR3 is TGTGCCAGCAGTTTTTCGAGCATTCAATCCTACGAGCAGTACTTC.